This TCR beta chain was retrieved from a study of blood T cell repertoires in COVID-19. Overall study: Samples came from the United States, Italy and Spain, spanning acute and convalescent COVID-19. PBMCs, B-cell-depleted T cells, or T cells provided the cDNA or gDNA that made up the material.

CDR3 size: 16 residues. Trimming at V came to 2 bases and at J to 3 bases, leaving 6 bases not matched to a gene. Germline V CDR1 and CDR2: LNHNV, YYDKDF (reference sequence). Cohort placement rested on clinical history that participants reported themselves. Assay used: immunoSEQ multiplex PCR; TCRdb lists only in-frame clones, some missing. The data hold fewer than 400,000 clones, with about nine tenths observed a single time. Specimen: PBMCs or T cells enriched from blood (not recorded which). The clonotype comes from a man aged 60 to 69 who had recovered from COVID-19. The V gene is TRBV15, the J gene TRBJ2-3; 9 positions agree with TRBD1. The CDR3: CATSRLPGQGTDTQYF. Here the CDR3 DNA reads TGTGCCACCAGCAGATTACCGGGACAGGGAACAGATACGCAGTATTTT.